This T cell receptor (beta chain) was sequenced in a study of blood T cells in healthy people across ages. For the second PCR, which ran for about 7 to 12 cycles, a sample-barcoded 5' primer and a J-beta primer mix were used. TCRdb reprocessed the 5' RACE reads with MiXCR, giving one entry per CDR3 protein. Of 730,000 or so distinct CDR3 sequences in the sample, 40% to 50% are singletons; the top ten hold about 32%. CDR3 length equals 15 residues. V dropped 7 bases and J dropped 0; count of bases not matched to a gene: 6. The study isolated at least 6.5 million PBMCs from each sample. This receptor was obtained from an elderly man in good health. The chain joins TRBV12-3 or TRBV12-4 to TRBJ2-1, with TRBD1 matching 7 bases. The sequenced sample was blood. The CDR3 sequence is CASTLQGRSYNEQFF. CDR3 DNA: TGTGCCAGCACCCTACAGGGGCGCTCCTACAATGAGCAGTTCTTC.